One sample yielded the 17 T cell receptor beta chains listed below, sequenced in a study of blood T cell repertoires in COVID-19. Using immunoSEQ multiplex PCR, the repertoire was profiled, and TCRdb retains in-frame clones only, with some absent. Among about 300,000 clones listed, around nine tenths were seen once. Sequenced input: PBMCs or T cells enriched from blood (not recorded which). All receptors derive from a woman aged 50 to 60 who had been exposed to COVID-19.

This chain's CDR3 is CASSQDIWGRAGYTF. CDR3 in DNA: TGCGCCAGCAGCCAAGATATCTGGGGGCGAGCTGGCTACACCTTC. The chain uses TRBV4-1 and TRBJ1-2; D might be TRBD1 (6 bases). Trimming cost V 0 bases and J 7 bases, with 15 bases left between them. This CDR3 has 15 amino acids. CDR1 and CDR2 from the germline V gene are MGHRA and YSYEKL.

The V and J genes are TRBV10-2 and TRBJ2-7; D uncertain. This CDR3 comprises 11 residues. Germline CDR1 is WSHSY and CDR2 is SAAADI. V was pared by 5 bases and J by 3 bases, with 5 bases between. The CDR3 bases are TGCGCCAGCAGTATCAGCTACGAGCAGTACTTC. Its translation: CASSISYEQYF.

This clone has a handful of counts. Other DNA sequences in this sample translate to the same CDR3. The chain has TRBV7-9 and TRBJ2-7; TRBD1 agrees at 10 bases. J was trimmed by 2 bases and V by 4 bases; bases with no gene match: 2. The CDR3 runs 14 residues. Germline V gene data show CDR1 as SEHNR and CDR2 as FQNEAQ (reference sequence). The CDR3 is CASSSGTGAYEQYF. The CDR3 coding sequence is TGTGCCAGCAGCTCCGGGACAGGGGCCTACGAGCAGTACTTC. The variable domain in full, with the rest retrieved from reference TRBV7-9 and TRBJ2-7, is DTGVSQNPRHKITKRGQNVTFRCDPISEHNRLYWYRQTLGQGPEFLTYFQNEAQLEKSRLLSDRFSAERPKGSFSTLEIQRTEQGDSAMYLCASSSGTGAYEQYFGPGTRLTVT.

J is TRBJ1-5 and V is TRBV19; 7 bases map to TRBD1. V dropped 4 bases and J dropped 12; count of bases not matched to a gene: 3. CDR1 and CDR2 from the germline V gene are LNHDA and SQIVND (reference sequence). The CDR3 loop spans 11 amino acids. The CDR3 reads CASSRRDSQHF. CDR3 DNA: TGTGCCAGTAGTAGACGGGACAGCCAGCATTTT.

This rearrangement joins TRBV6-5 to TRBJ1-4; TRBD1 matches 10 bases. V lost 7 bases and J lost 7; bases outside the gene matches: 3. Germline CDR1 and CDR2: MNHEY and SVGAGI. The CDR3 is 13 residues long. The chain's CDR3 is CASTRTGGEKLFF. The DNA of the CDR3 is TGTGCCAGCACCAGGACAGGGGGTGAAAAACTGTTTTTT.

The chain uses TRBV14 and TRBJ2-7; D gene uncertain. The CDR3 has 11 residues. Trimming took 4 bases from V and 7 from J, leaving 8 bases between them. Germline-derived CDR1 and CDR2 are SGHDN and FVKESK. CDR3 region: CASSLNREQYF. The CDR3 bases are TGTGCCAGCAGCCTCAATCGGGAGCAGTACTTC.

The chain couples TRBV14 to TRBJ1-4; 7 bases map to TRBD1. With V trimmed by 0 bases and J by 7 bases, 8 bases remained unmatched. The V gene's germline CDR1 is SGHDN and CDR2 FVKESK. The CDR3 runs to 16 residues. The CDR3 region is CASSQDLRGGGEKLFF. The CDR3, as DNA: TGTGCCAGCAGCCAAGACCTGAGAGGGGGCGGTGAAAAACTGTTTTTT.

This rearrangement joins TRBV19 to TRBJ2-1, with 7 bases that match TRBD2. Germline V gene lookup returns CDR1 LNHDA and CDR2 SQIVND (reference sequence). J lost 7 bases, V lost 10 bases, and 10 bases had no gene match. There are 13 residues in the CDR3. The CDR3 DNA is TGTGCCACCTCGGGGGGAGGGACTAATGAGCAGTTCTTC. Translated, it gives CATSGGGTNEQFF.

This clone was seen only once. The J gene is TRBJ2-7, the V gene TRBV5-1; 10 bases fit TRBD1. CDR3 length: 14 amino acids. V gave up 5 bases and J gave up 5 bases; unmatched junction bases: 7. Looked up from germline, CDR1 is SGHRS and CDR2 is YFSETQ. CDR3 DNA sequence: TGCGCCAGCAGACCGACAGGGGGCTTCAACGAGCAGTACTTC. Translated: CASRPTGGFNEQYF.

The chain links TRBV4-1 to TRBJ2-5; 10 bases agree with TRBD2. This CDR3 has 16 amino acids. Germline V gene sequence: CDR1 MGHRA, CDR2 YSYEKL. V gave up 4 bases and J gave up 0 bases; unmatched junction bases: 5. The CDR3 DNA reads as TGCGCCAGCAGCCGACTACTAGCGGGGTACCAAGAGACCCAGTACTTC. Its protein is CASSRLLAGYQETQYF.

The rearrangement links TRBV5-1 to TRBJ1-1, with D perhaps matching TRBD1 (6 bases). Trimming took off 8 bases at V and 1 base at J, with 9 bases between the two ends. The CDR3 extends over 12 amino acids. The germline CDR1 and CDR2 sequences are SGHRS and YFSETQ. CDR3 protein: CARGARNTEAFF. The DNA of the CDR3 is TGCGCCAGGGGGGCTAGGAACACTGAAGCTTTCTTT.

The CDR3 is CASTKGRIGNQPQHF. The CDR3 bases are TGTGCCAGTACCAAGGGGAGGATTGGCAATCAGCCCCAGCATTTT. V usage is TRBV19 and J usage is TRBJ1-5, with a weak D call TRBD1 (5 bases). The germline V gene has CDR1 LNHDA and CDR2 SQIVND (reference sequence). This CDR3 is 15 amino acids long. V lost 7 bases to trimming and J lost 2 bases, with 15 bases between them.

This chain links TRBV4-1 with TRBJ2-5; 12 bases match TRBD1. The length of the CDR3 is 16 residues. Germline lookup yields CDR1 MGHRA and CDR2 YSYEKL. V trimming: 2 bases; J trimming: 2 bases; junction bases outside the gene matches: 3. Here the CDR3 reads CASSQRDRGPQETQYF. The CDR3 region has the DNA TGCGCCAGCAGCCAACGGGACAGGGGGCCTCAAGAGACCCAGTACTTC.

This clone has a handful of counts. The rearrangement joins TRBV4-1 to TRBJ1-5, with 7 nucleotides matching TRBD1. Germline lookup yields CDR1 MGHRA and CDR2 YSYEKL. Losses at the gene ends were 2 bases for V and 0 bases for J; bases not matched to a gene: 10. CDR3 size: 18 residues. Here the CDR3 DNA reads TGCGCCAGCAGCCAATCCCCGGACAGGAGAAATAGCAATCAGCCCCAGCATTTT. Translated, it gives CASSQSPDRRNSNQPQHF.

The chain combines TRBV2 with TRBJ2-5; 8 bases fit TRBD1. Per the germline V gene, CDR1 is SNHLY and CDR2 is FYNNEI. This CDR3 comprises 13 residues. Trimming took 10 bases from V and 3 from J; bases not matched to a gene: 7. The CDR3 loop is CATADRAKETQYF. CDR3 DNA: TGTGCCACCGCGGACAGGGCCAAAGAGACCCAGTACTTC.

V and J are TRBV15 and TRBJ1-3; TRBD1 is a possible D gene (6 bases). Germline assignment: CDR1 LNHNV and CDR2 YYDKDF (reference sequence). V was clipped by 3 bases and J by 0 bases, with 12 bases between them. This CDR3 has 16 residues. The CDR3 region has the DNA TGTGCCACCAGCAGCACAGGGCGACCCTCTGGAAACACCATATATTTT. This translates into CATSSTGRPSGNTIYF.

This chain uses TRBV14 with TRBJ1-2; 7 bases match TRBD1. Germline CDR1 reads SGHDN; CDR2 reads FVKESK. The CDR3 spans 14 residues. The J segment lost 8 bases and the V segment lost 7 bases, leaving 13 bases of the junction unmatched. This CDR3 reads CASTPPGGTLGYTF. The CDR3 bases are TGTGCCAGCACCCCCCCAGGGGGGACTTTGGGCTACACCTTC.